These T cell receptor beta chains were read from a single sample in a study of blood T cells in healthy people across ages. MiXCR, applied by TCRdb to the 5' RACE reads, yields one record per CDR3 protein. The sample records about 1.4 million distinct CDR3 sequences, around 59% being singletons. Sequenced sample: blood. These receptors all come from a man between 18 and 29 years old in good health. CDR3s include the opening cysteine and the closing phenylalanine or tryptophan. D genes are given only for firm matches. Clone size is stated in some rows and not others, as once, few, many or a class when expanded.

>TRBD2|TRBJ2-1|TRBV6-2/TRBV6-3|.
TGTGCCAGCAGTTACGTCGGGGGGGTCTACAATGAGCAGTTCTTC
CASSYVGGVYNEQFF
>.|TRBJ2-1|TRBV2|.
TGTGCCAGCAGTGAGATGCGCTCCTACAATGAGCAGTTCTTC
CASSEMRSYNEQFF
>.|TRBJ2-1|TRBV29-1|.
TGCAGCGTTGATCGGGATGACAGCTACAATGAGCAGTTCTTC
CSVDRDDSYNEQFF
>.|TRBJ1-2|TRBV6-1|.
TGTGCCAGCAGGGAAGCCGCTGTGGACGCCTATGGCTACACCTTC
CASREAAVDAYGYTF
>.|TRBJ1-2|TRBV4-1|.
TGCGCCAGCAGCCAAAGGATTAACTATGGCTACACCTTC
CASSQRINYGYTF
>.|TRBJ2-7|TRBV7-6|.
TGTGCCAGCAGCTTAGGTCTGGACCAACCCCGCGAGCAGTACTTC
CASSLGLDQPREQYF
>.|TRBJ1-2|TRBV4-1|.
TGCGCCAGCAGCCAAGATAGGCAGGGGTTAACTAACTATGGCTACACCTTC
CASSQDRQGLTNYGYTF
>TRBD2|TRBJ2-1|TRBV12-3/TRBV12-4|.
TGTGCCAGCAGTTTAGGGCTAGCGGGGAGGGGTGAGCAGTTCTTC
CASSLGLAGRGEQFF
>.|TRBJ2-3|TRBV6-5|few
TGTGCCAGCAAAAGGGGATCGGCAGATACGCAGTATTTT
CASKRGSADTQYF
>.|TRBJ2-2|TRBV12-3/TRBV12-4|.
TGTGCCAGCAGTTTACTGGGGGGCACGGGCACCGGGGAGCTGTTTTTT
CASSLLGGTGTGELFF
>.|TRBJ1-1|TRBV29-1|.
TGCAGCGCCCGGGACGATCTAACGGGCACTGAAGCTTTCTTT
CSARDDLTGTEAFF
>TRBD1|TRBJ1-4|TRBV20-1|once
TGCAGTGCTAGGGGGGGAGGGGGACAGGGATATGAAAAACTGTTTTTT
CSARGGGGQGYEKLFF
>TRBD2|TRBJ2-3|TRBV7-2|.
TGTGCCAGCAGCTTATCCATCGGGAGGCCCACAGATACGCAGTATTTT
CASSLSIGRPTDTQYF
>.|TRBJ1-1|TRBV7-9|once
TGTGCCAGCAGCCAGGCGGCAGCGCCCATGAACACTGAAGCTTTCTTT
CASSQAAAPMNTEAFF
>TRBD1|TRBJ2-7|TRBV20-1|.
TGCAGTGCGCCCTTCCCCCAGGACAGGGCTACCTACGAGCAGTACTTC
CSAPFPQDRATYEQYF
>.|TRBJ2-5|TRBV9|.
TGTGCCAGCAGCGTAGGGACGGCGACGGTGGAGACCCAGTACTTC
CASSVGTATVETQYF
>TRBD1|TRBJ1-6|TRBV6-4|.
TGTGCCAGCAGTTGGACAGGGGACGATTCACCCCTCCACTTT
CASSWTGDDSPLHF
>.|TRBJ2-5|TRBV10-3|.
TGTGCCATCAGTCAGGTATTGGTAGAGACCCAGTACTTC
CAISQVLVETQYF
>.|TRBJ2-3|TRBV4-1|few
TGCGCCAGCAGCCTCCTGGGATCCGATACAGATACGCAGTATTTT
CASSLLGSDTDTQYF
>.|TRBJ2-7|TRBV6-5|.
TGTGCCAGCAGTTCGGCGATTTACCCCTACGAGCAGTACTTC
CASSSAIYPYEQYF
>TRBD1|TRBJ2-7|TRBV20-1|.
TGCAGTGCTGTCGGGACAGAAGCTTCCTACAATGAGCAGTACTTC
CSAVGTEASYNEQYF
>.|TRBJ2-1|TRBV7-9|.
TGTGCCAGCAGCTTAGCGCAGAATGAGCAGTTCTTC
CASSLAQNEQFF
>.|TRBJ1-2|TRBV15|few
TGTGCCACCAGCAGAGATCGTAGCGCTAACTATGGCTACACCTTC
CATSRDRSANYGYTF
>.|TRBJ2-7|TRBV29-1|few
TGCAGCGTTGAAGTGGAAAACTCCTACGAGCAGTACTTC
CSVEVENSYEQYF
>.|TRBJ2-5|TRBV10-3|once
TGTGCCACCCAGACTTCCCGCAATGAGCAGTACTTC
CATQTSRNEQYF
>.|TRBJ1-2|TRBV6-5|few
TGTGCCAGCAGTTCCCCCCAGGTGGAGCATGGTGGCTACACCTTC
CASSSPQVEHGGYTF
>.|TRBJ2-2|TRBV29-1|.
TGCAGAGTTGACTCGGGGGAGCTGTTTTTT
CRVDSGELFF
>.|TRBJ2-7|TRBV6-2/TRBV6-3|.
TGTGCCAGCAGTCGAGAGATGGCGGGCTCCTACGAGCAGTACTTC
CASSREMAGSYEQYF
>.|TRBJ2-3|TRBV9|.
TGTGCCAGCAGCGCAGGGGGGGGCGTCACAGATACGCAGTATTTT
CASSAGGGVTDTQYF
>TRBD1|TRBJ2-3|TRBV2|.
TGTGCCAGCAGCAAGGGGGCGAAAACCCCAGATACGCAGTATTTT
CASSKGAKTPDTQYF